A single sample is the source of the 8 T cell receptor beta chains below, sequenced in a study of neurological immune-mediated disorders. Each CDR3 protein gets one entry after TCRdb re-called the 5' RACE reads with MiXCR. The table includes 35,000 to 40,000 distinct CDR3 sequences, 9.5% to 13% detected once. Specimen: CD4+ T cells from blood. The origin of the receptors is a woman younger than 45 with HTLV-1-associated myelopathy (HAM/TSP).

The sample holds many counts of this clonotype. CDR3 bases: TGTGCCAGCAGCTTAGCGAAGCGGACAGGAGCTGACAATGAGCAGTTCTTC. Translating gives CASSLAKRTGADNEQFF. The J gene is TRBJ2-1, the V gene TRBV7-9; 7 bases fit TRBD1. Germline CDR1 and CDR2: SEHNR and FQNEAQ (reference sequence). J was trimmed by 5 bases and V by 0 bases; bases with no gene match: 10. The length of the CDR3 is 17 residues.

This clonotype was picked up many times. The V and J genes are TRBV29-1 and TRBJ1-1, with D possibly matching TRBD1 (5 bases). CDR1 is SQVTM, CDR2 ANQGSEA, per germline. The CDR3 covers 11 residues. V dropped 4 bases and J dropped 7 bases, with 10 bases sitting between them. CDR3 in DNA: TGCAGCGTTGCCGGGACGGTTGAAGCTTTCTTT. It yields the protein CSVAGTVEAFF.

This clonotype has a count of ten or more. The genes are TRBV6-5 and TRBJ2-2; D gene uncertain. The CDR3 loop spans 12 amino acids. The ends were cut back, 4 bases at V and 4 bases at J, with 4 bases in the middle. CDR1 and CDR2 (germline): MNHEY, SVGAGI. Here the CDR3 reads CASSFSTGELFF. The CDR3 DNA follows: TGTGCCAGCAGTTTCTCCACCGGGGAGCTGTTTTTT.

This clonotype was detected many times. The chain has TRBV6-6 and TRBJ2-7; a weak D match, TRBD2 (6 bases). From germline, CDR1 is MNHNY and CDR2 SVGAGI (reference sequence). V lost 5 bases and J 0 bases, leaving 11 bases between the germline ends. This CDR3 comprises 14 residues. CDR3 protein: CASSKDGSSYEQYF. CDR3 nucleotide sequence: TGTGCCAGCAGTAAAGACGGGAGCTCCTACGAGCAGTACTTC.

This clonotype was counted many times. This chain links TRBV10-3 with TRBJ1-3; D may be TRBD1 (5 bases). The CDR3 consists of 13 residues. V was clipped by 10 bases and J by 2 bases, with 12 bases between them. Germline loops: CDR1 ENHRY, CDR2 SYGVKD. The CDR3, as DNA: TGTGCCACCGCTAGGGGTCCTGGAAACACCATATATTTT. Translating it yields CATARGPGNTIYF.

This clonotype was detected many times. The rearrangement joins TRBV10-3 to TRBJ1-3; TRBD1 is a possible D gene (5 bases). The CDR3 loop spans 14 amino acids. The V gene's germline CDR1 is ENHRY and CDR2 SYGVKD. Trimming left V 9 bases short and J 0 bases short, with 12 bases between. The DNA for the CDR3 is TGTGCCATTCGGGGGAGCGGCTCTGGAAACACCATATATTTT. Translated: CAIRGSGSGNTIYF.

This clonotype was recorded at least ten times. V usage is TRBV11-2 and J usage is TRBJ1-5, with D perhaps TRBD1 (5 bases). The ends were cut back, 2 bases at V and 0 bases at J, with 11 bases in the middle. The CDR3 totals 16 residues. Germline CDR1 is SGHAT and CDR2 is FQNNGV. The CDR3 region is CASSLMGHGSNQPQHF. The CDR3 bases are TGTGCCAGCAGCTTAATGGGGCACGGTAGCAATCAGCCCCAGCATTTT.

This clonotype came up many times. The gene calls are TRBV3-1 and TRBJ2-6, with TRBD2 identical over 11 bases. Germline V gives CDR1 LGHDT, CDR2 YNNKEL (reference sequence). This CDR3 spans 19 amino acids. V dropped 2 bases and J dropped 0; count of bases not matched to a gene: 6. The CDR3 loop is CASSQLAGGPGSGANVLTF. The CDR3 DNA is TGTGCCAGCAGCCAATTAGCGGGGGGGCCTGGCTCTGGGGCCAACGTCCTGACTTTC. The whole variable domain, filled in from reference TRBV3-1 and TRBJ2-6, reads DTAVSQTPKYLVTQMGNDKSIKCEQNLGHDTMYWYKQDSKKFLKIMFSYNNKELIINETVPNRFSPKSPDKAHLNLHINSLELGDSAVYFCASSQLAGGPGSGANVLTFGAGSRLTVL.